The 18 T cell receptor beta chains listed next were all sequenced from one sample in a study of T-cell reconstitution after alpha-beta-depleted transplantation in children. Unique molecular identifiers were incorporated when the TCRbeta library was constructed. TCRdb reanalysed the PCR reads using MiXCR and keeps one entry per CDR3 protein. The table includes around 700,000 distinct CDR3 sequences, around 12% detected once. The sample in question was PBMCs, obtained before TCRalphabeta/CD19-depleted stem cell transplant. Receptor source: a girl aged 2 to 10 with congenital amegakaryocytic thrombocytopenia, due to receive a stem cell transplant.

At least ten counts were recorded for this clonotype. The chain combines TRBV5-1 with TRBJ2-1, with D perhaps matching TRBD1 or TRBD2 (6 bases each). Germline-derived CDR1 and CDR2 are SGHRS and YFSETQ. The CDR3 contains 17 residues. Trimming removed 4 bases from V and 9 bases from J, with 26 bases in between. The chain's CDR3 is CASSPGASEMTRGEQFF. CDR3 sequence (DNA): TGCGCCAGCAGCCCGGGGGCTAGCGAGATGACAAGGGGTGAGCAGTTCTTC. Together with reference TRBV5-1 and TRBJ2-1, the CDR3 gives the full variable domain: KAGVTQTPRYLIKTRGQQVTLSCSPISGHRSVSWYQQTPGQGLQFLFEYFSETQRNKGNFPGRFSGRQFSNSRSEMNVSTLELGDSALYLCASSPGASEMTRGEQFFGPGTRLTVL.

The rearrangement uses TRBV5-1 and TRBJ2-1; D is undetermined. The length of the CDR3 is 12 residues. V was shortened by 2 bases and J by 7 bases, with 7 bases between the two germline ends. Germline lookup yields CDR1 SGHRS and CDR2 YFSETQ. CDR3 nucleotides: TGCGCCAGCAGCTTTCAGTTTAATGAGCAGTTCTTC. Protein sequence: CASSFQFNEQFF.

The DNA of the CDR3 is TGTGCCAGCAGCCCGGAGGGCCAACCGTGGGAGCAGTACTTC. Protein product: CASSPEGQPWEQYF. V gene TRBV12-3 or TRBV12-4 combines with J gene TRBJ2-7, with D perhaps TRBD2 (6 bases). CDR3 length: 14 residues. Trimming stripped 6 bases from V and 7 bases from J, with 19 bases between.

In this sample, this clonotype turned up many times. The V call is TRBV5-5, the J call TRBJ2-2; D is uncertain. This CDR3 contains 15 residues. V dropped 1 base and J dropped 6 bases, with 13 bases sitting between them. Germline V gene sequence: CDR1 SGHKS, CDR2 YYEKEE (reference sequence). CDR3 loop: CASSLSAYPAGELFF. CDR3 bases: TGTGCCAGCAGCTTGAGCGCTTACCCCGCCGGGGAGCTGTTTTTT.

This clonotype showed up just a few times. This rearrangement joins TRBV10-3 to TRBJ2-5; 12 bases agree with TRBD2. V dropped 9 bases and J dropped 5; count of bases not matched to a gene: 10. CDR1 and CDR2 from the germline V gene are ENHRY and SYGVKD. The CDR3 has 15 amino acids. The CDR3 region is CAIGSSGGGEETQYF. CDR3 sequence (DNA): TGTGCCATAGGCTCTAGCGGGGGGGGAGAGGAGACCCAGTACTTC.

This clonotype was seen a handful of times. The CDR3: CSASLPSSGRSDTQYF. The CDR3, as DNA: TGCAGTGCTAGCCTTCCCTCTAGCGGGAGATCGGATACGCAGTATTTT. The chain has TRBV20-1 and TRBJ2-3; 10 bases agree with TRBD2. V shed 3 bases, J shed 6 bases, and the junction held 12 bases outside the gene matches. The CDR3 spans 16 residues. CDR1 is DFQATT, CDR2 SNEGSKA, per germline (reference sequence).

This clonotype was seen many times. V usage is TRBV10-3 and J usage is TRBJ2-4, with unresolved D. Looked up from germline, CDR1 is ENHRY and CDR2 is SYGVKD. The ends were cut back, 0 bases at V and 0 bases at J, with 6 bases in the middle. The CDR3 extends over 15 amino acids. CDR3 in amino acids: CAISESILAKNIQYF. The DNA for the CDR3 is TGTGCCATCAGTGAGTCGATACTAGCCAAAAACATTCAGTACTTC.

V and J are TRBV7-9 and TRBJ1-2; TRBD1 matches at 7 bases. Germline V gene sequence: CDR1 SEHNR, CDR2 FQNEAQ (reference sequence). The CDR3 runs 13 residues. Trimming at V came to 5 bases and at J to 3 bases, leaving 3 bases not matched to a gene. The CDR3 sequence is CASSKGGYYGYTF. CDR3 nucleotides: TGTGCCAGCAGCAAAGGGGGCTACTATGGCTACACCTTC.

This clonotype was counted ten times or more. The V gene is TRBV20-1, the J gene TRBJ2-7; 8 nucleotides match TRBD1. The V gene's germline CDR1 is DFQATT and CDR2 SNEGSKA (reference sequence). V lost 2 bases and J lost 2; bases outside the gene matches: 2. The CDR3 covers 13 residues. CDR3 in amino acids: CSARLQGAYEQYF. DNA for the CDR3: TGCAGTGCTAGACTACAGGGGGCCTACGAGCAGTACTTC.

This clonotype has a handful of counts. The chain links TRBV4-1 to TRBJ2-1; unclear D gene. V was cut by 1 base and J by 11 bases, with 6 bases left in between. The CDR3 sequence is 11 residues long. The germline V gene has CDR1 MGHRA and CDR2 YSYEKL. CDR3 sequence: CASSQGMKQFF. The CDR3 region has the DNA TGCGCCAGCAGCCAAGGGATGAAGCAGTTCTTC.

This clonotype has ten or more counts. The chain couples TRBV3-1 to TRBJ2-7; weak D call: TRBD2 (5 bases). Trimming cost V 2 bases and J 4 bases, with 6 bases left between them. The CDR3 is 12 amino acids. In germline, CDR1 is LGHDT, CDR2 YNNKEL (reference sequence). This CDR3 is CASSQPGYEQYF. Written as DNA, the CDR3 is TGTGCCAGCAGCCAACCGGGGTACGAGCAGTACTTC.

In its sample, this clonotype was seen a few times. This chain connects TRBV7-7 to TRBJ2-1, with D possibly called TRBD1 or TRBD2 (5 bases each). Trimming removed 1 base from V and 8 bases from J, with 12 bases in between. The germline V gene encodes CDR1 SSHAT and CDR2 FNYEAQ (reference sequence). The CDR3 sequence is 14 residues long. The CDR3 is CASSLGGIGHEQFF. CDR3 nucleotide sequence: TGTGCCAGCAGCTTAGGGGGGATCGGTCATGAGCAGTTCTTC.

This clonotype was detected ten times or more. The J gene is TRBJ1-3, the V gene TRBV9, with D possibly TRBD1 on 5 matching bases. The CDR3 covers 16 residues. Trimming left V 3 bases short and J 2 bases short, with 15 bases between. In germline, CDR1 is SGDLS, CDR2 YYNGEE. CDR3 coding DNA: TGTGCCAGCAGCGAACGACAGTTTCGAGCTGGAAACACCATATATTTT. Translated: CASSERQFRAGNTIYF.

The table lists this clonotype with many counts. The CDR3 nucleotides read TGCGCCAGCAGCTTGGAACCCGGGAAAGGCACTGAAGCTTTCTTT. Translated, it gives CASSLEPGKGTEAFF. The rearrangement links TRBV5-1 to TRBJ1-1; D is ambiguous. The CDR3 is made up of 15 amino acids. The germline V gene has CDR1 SGHRS and CDR2 YFSETQ. The V gene lost 0 bases and the J gene lost 4 bases, with 13 bases spanning the gap. Full variable domain (missing parts from reference TRBV5-1 and TRBJ1-1): KAGVTQTPRYLIKTRGQQVTLSCSPISGHRSVSWYQQTPGQGLQFLFEYFSETQRNKGNFPGRFSGRQFSNSRSEMNVSTLELGDSALYLCASSLEPGKGTEAFFGQGTRLTVV.

This clonotype came up a few times. The rearrangement uses TRBV7-6 and TRBJ2-7, with a possible D match to TRBD2 (6 bases). Germline values: CDR1 SGHVS, CDR2 FNYEAQ. There are 15 residues in the CDR3. V lost 5 bases, J lost 0 bases, and 14 bases lay in between. CDR3 loop: CASSPGRESSYEQYF. The CDR3 DNA is TGTGCCAGCAGCCCCGGGAGAGAGAGCTCCTACGAGCAGTACTTC.

This clonotype was observed many times. The J gene is TRBJ2-5, the V gene TRBV20-1; a possible D gene is TRBD1 (6 bases). This CDR3 is 14 amino acids long. V was pared by 3 bases and J by 2 bases, with 13 bases between. Germline CDR1 is DFQATT and CDR2 is SNEGSKA (reference sequence). CDR3 coding DNA: TGCAGTGCTAGGGTTTGGACAGAACAAGAGACCCAGTACTTC. Translating gives CSARVWTEQETQYF.

The rearrangement joins TRBV5-1 to TRBJ1-1; D is perhaps TRBD1 (6 bases). The CDR3 is made up of 17 amino acids. Germline V lookup: CDR1 SGHRS, CDR2 YFSETQ. Trimming cost V 4 bases and J 0 bases, with 19 bases left between them. CDR3 residues: CASSLGKIQGMNTEAFF. Here the CDR3 DNA reads TGCGCCAGCAGCCTAGGCAAGATACAGGGCATGAACACTGAAGCTTTCTTT. Complete variable domain (other parts from reference TRBV5-1 and TRBJ1-1): KAGVTQTPRYLIKTRGQQVTLSCSPISGHRSVSWYQQTPGQGLQFLFEYFSETQRNKGNFPGRFSGRQFSNSRSEMNVSTLELGDSALYLCASSLGKIQGMNTEAFFGQGTRLTVV.

There are many counts of this clonotype. This sequence joins TRBV12-3 or TRBV12-4 and TRBJ2-5, with 8 bases matching TRBD1. Trimming removed 5 bases from V and 2 bases from J; junction bases left unmatched: 7. The CDR3 consists of 15 residues. CDR3 nucleotide sequence: TGTGCCAGCAGTCCGGACAGGGTCACACAAGAGACCCAGTACTTC. Its translation: CASSPDRVTQETQYF.